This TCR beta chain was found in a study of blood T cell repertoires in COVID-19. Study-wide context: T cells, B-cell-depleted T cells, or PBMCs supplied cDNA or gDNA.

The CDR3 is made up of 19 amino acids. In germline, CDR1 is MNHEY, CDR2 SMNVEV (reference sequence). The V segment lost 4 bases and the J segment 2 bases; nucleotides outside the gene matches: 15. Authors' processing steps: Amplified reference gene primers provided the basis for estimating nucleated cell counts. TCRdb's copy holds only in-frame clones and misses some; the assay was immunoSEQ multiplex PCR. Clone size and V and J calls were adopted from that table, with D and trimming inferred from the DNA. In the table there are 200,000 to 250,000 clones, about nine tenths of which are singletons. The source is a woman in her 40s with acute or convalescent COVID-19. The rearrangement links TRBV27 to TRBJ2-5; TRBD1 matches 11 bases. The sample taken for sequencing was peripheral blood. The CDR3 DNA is TGTGCCAGCAGTTCCCCCATAGGGCATGGGACAGGGGGGCAAGAGACCCAGTACTTC. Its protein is CASSSPIGHGTGGQETQYF.